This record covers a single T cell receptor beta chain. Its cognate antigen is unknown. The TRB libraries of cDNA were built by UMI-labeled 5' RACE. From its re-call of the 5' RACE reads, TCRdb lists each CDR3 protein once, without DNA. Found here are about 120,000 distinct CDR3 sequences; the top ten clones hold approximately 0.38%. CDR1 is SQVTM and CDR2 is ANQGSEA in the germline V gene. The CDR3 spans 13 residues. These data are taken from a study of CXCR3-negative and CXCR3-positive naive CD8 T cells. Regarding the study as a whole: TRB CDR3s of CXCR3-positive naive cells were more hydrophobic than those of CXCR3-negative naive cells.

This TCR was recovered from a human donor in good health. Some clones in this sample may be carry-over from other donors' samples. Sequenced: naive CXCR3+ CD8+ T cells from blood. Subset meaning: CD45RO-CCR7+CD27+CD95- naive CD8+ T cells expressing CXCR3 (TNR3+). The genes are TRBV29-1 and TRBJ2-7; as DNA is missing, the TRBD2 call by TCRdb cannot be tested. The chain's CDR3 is CSVSRDYLSEQYF.